The 17 T cell receptor beta chains reported below all come from one sample, sequenced in a study of shared clonotypes between healthy human individuals. Sequencing used immunoSEQ multiplex PCR; TCRdb keeps in-frame clones, though not all of them. The data hold approximately 2,300,000 clones, with 85% to 95% observed a single time. Specimen: naive CD4+ T cells from PBMCs. The sample's subset: CD45RA+ positively selected. Source of these receptors: a man between 18 and 35 years old in good health. Some clones in this sample may be carry-over from other donors' samples.

This chain connects TRBV9 to TRBJ2-7; TRBD1 aligns across 8 bases. The CDR3 is 15 amino acids. The germline gives CDR1 SGDLS, CDR2 YYNGEE. V shed 3 bases, J shed 5 bases, and the junction held 10 bases outside the gene matches. The CDR3 is CASSEGQARANEQYF. In DNA form, the CDR3 reads TGTGCCAGCAGCGAGGGACAGGCCCGTGCGAACGAGCAGTACTTC.

V is TRBV7-2 and J is TRBJ2-7; 14 nucleotides line up with TRBD2. Germline CDR1 SGHTA, CDR2 FQGNSA. This CDR3 is 16 amino acids long. V lost 3 bases, J lost 6 bases, and 7 bases stayed unmatched. CDR3 loop: CASSLGLAGEGREQYF. CDR3 sequence (DNA): TGTGCCAGCAGCTTGGGACTAGCGGGAGAAGGTCGCGAGCAGTACTTC.

Concerning this clone: The same CDR3 also results from other DNA sequences found in this sample. The rearrangement links TRBV9 to TRBJ1-1; a possible D gene is TRBD1 (6 bases). The length of the CDR3 is 13 residues. CDR1 is SGDLS and CDR2 is YYNGEE in the germline V gene. Trimming removed 3 bases at V and 1 base at J, with 7 bases between. In DNA, the CDR3 is TGTGCCAGCAGCGCACAGGGGAACACTGAAGCTTTCTTT. It translates to CASSAQGNTEAFF.

V is TRBV5-1 and J is TRBJ2-1; TRBD1 aligns across 7 bases. V lost 4 bases and J lost 4; bases outside the gene matches: 17. The V gene's germline CDR1 is SGHRS and CDR2 YFSETQ. CDR3 size: 18 residues. The CDR3 here is CASSHRPGTEDLYNEQFF. For the CDR3, the DNA is TGCGCCAGCAGCCATCGCCCGGGGACAGAAGATTTATACAATGAGCAGTTCTTC.

The chain joins TRBV27 to TRBJ2-3; D call uncertain. The CDR3 has 14 residues. V was pared by 5 bases and J by 9 bases, with 18 bases between. In germline, CDR1 is MNHEY, CDR2 SMNVEV (reference sequence). The CDR3 coding sequence is TGTGCCAGCAGTCCTGAAAGGCCTATAACGACGCAGTATTTT. It yields the protein CASSPERPITTQYF.

The chain employs TRBV7-3 and TRBJ1-5; tentatively, D is TRBD1 (5 bases). Germline V lookup: CDR1 SGHTA, CDR2 FQGTGA. The CDR3 length is 13 residues. Deletions cut 8 bases from V and 0 bases from J, with 8 bases between. CDR3 bases: TGTGCCAGCGCGAGGGGTAGCAATCAGCCCCAGCATTTT. Translating it yields CASARGSNQPQHF.

The rearrangement links TRBV6-4 to TRBJ1-2; D is unresolved. Germline CDR1 reads MRHNA; CDR2 reads SNTAGT. Trimming removed 2 bases at V and 7 bases at J, with 8 bases between. The CDR3 loop spans 12 amino acids. CDR3: CASSDPNRGYTF. The CDR3 bases are TGTGCCAGCAGTGACCCGAATCGTGGCTACACCTTC.

The gene calls are TRBV10-3 and TRBJ2-5; 8 bases line up with TRBD2. The ends lost 8 bases at V and 3 bases at J; junction bases unmatched: 11. This CDR3 has 15 amino acids. The germline CDR1 and CDR2 sequences are ENHRY and SYGVKD. CDR3 sequence reads: CAIAPRGAFEETQYF. For the CDR3, the DNA is TGTGCCATCGCCCCGCGGGGGGCATTCGAAGAGACCCAGTACTTC.

This chain links TRBV27 with TRBJ2-1; 7 nucleotides line up with TRBD2. Germline V gene data show CDR1 as MNHEY and CDR2 as SMNVEV (reference sequence). The junction had 7 bases not matched to a gene; V was cut back by 2 bases and J by 9 bases. The CDR3 extends over 14 amino acids. Here the CDR3 DNA reads TGTGCCAGCAGTTTAAACGGATGGGGGGGTGAGCAGTTCTTC. It specifies CASSLNGWGGEQFF.

This rearrangement joins TRBV7-2 to TRBJ2-1, with 12 bases fitting TRBD2. V lost 6 bases, J lost 9 bases, and 9 bases stayed unmatched. CDR3 length: 15 amino acids. Germline V gene data show CDR1 as SGHTA and CDR2 as FQGNSA. This CDR3 reads CASSPRTSGRIEQFF. The CDR3 DNA is TGTGCCAGCAGTCCCCGAACTAGCGGGAGGATTGAGCAGTTCTTC.

This clone was detected only once. The chain links TRBV10-3 to TRBJ2-5, with TRBD2 matching 9 bases. Trimming at V came to 8 bases and at J to 4 bases, leaving 11 bases not matched to a gene. CDR3 length: 15 amino acids. Looked up from germline, CDR1 is ENHRY and CDR2 is SYGVKD. As DNA, the CDR3 is TGTGCCATCGCGCCGAGGGCGGGAGGGCGAGAGACCCAGTACTTC. This translates into CAIAPRAGGRETQYF.

The chain uses TRBV7-9 and TRBJ1-4; D may be TRBD1 (5 bases). The CDR3 is made up of 14 amino acids. Per germline, CDR1 SEHNR and CDR2 FQNEAQ (reference sequence). V was trimmed by 3 bases and J by 8 bases, leaving 13 bases between them. DNA for the CDR3: TGTGCCAGCAGCTTGCAGTCCGGGGCGGAAAAACTGTTTTTT. Encoded protein: CASSLQSGAEKLFF.

As to this clone: The junction departs from the called germline gene at one end, perhaps through a read error. The rearrangement links TRBV29-1 to TRBJ2-7, with TRBD2 identical over 9 bases. This CDR3 contains 13 residues. Germline V gene sequence: CDR1 SQVTM, CDR2 ANQGSEA. CDR3 nucleotides: TGCGGCGTTGCAGCTAGCGGGATGTACGAGCAGTACTTC. This sequence encodes CGVAASGMYEQYF.

The CDR3 nucleotides are TGTGCCGCCGCAATAGGACAAATCACAGATACGCAGTATTTT. Protein product: CAAAIGQITDTQYF. The V gene is TRBV5-8, the J gene TRBJ2-3; D is perhaps TRBD1 (5 bases). Germline CDR1 and CDR2: SGHTS and YDEGEE. V was clipped by 10 bases and J by 2 bases, with 17 bases between them. This CDR3 is 14 amino acids long.

This clone was detected only once. This chain connects TRBV21-1 to TRBJ2-5. TRBV21-1 is recorded as a pseudogene. There are 14 residues in the CDR3. The CDR3 DNA reads as TGTGCCAGCAGCAAAGAAAAAACCTCTGAGACCCAGTACTTC. Its protein product is CASSKEKTSETQYF.

Notes on this clone: At the DNA level, this CDR3 is encoded by other sequences in the same sample as well. The chain joins TRBV7-9 to TRBJ2-1, with D perhaps TRBD1 (5 bases). Germline assignment: CDR1 SEHNR and CDR2 FQNEAQ (reference sequence). V was clipped by 1 base and J by 0 bases, with 7 bases between them. This CDR3 is 15 amino acids long. DNA of the CDR3: TGTGCCAGCAGCTTAGGCAGGGCCTCCTACAATGAGCAGTTCTTC. The encoded protein is CASSLGRASYNEQFF.

This clone was detected once. This rearrangement joins TRBV10-3 to TRBJ1-1, with 8 nucleotides matching TRBD1. Germline V CDR1 and CDR2: ENHRY, SYGVKD. The CDR3 loop spans 13 amino acids. V trimming: 7 bases; J trimming: 1 base; junction bases outside the gene matches: 2. For the CDR3, the DNA is TGTGCCATCAAGGGACAGGAGAACACTGAAGCTTTCTTT. It is translated as CAIKGQENTEAFF.